The 22 T cell receptor beta chains in this list originate from one sample, sequenced in a study of beta chain features in type 1 diabetes. The entirety of the isolated RNA underwent reverse transcription, so expressed TCRB transcripts were sequenced. Sequencing was performed with immunoSEQ multiplex PCR; in TCRdb, only in-frame clones are kept and a portion is missing. The sample has 140,000 to 150,000 clones, about 44% seen once. The source material was Tregs from blood. These receptors all come from a man between 18 and 29 years old in good health.

The rearrangement uses TRBV7-2 and TRBJ1-2, with unresolved D. This CDR3 is built from 13 residues. Trimming removed 1 base from V and 7 bases from J, with 10 bases in between. Germline V CDR1 and CDR2: SGHTA, FQGNSA. CDR3: CASSLGGQFGYTF. In DNA form, the CDR3 reads TGTGCCAGCAGCTTAGGAGGCCAGTTTGGCTACACCTTC.

The V and J genes are TRBV7-2 and TRBJ1-1, with D perhaps matching TRBD1 (5 bases). The V end lost 6 bases, the J end lost 3 bases, and 14 bases lay between the germline ends. The CDR3 covers 14 residues. Germline loops: CDR1 SGHTA, CDR2 FQGNSA. The CDR3, as DNA: TGTGCCAGCAGTTCTTCCGGGGGAGACACTGAAGCTTTCTTT. This codes for CASSSSGGDTEAFF. The full variable domain, rest sourced from reference TRBV7-2 and TRBJ1-1, is GAGVSQSPSNKVTEKGKDVELRCDPISGHTALYWYRQSLGQGLEFLIYFQGNSAPDKSGLPSDRFSAERTGGSVSTLTIQRTQQEDSAVYLCASSSSGGDTEAFFGQGTRLTVV.

The rearrangement links TRBV25-1 to TRBJ2-5; maybe TRBD1 (8 bases). The germline V and J ends were trimmed by 4 bases and 4 bases, with 22 bases remaining between them. The CDR3 extends over 17 amino acids. CDR1 and CDR2 (germline): MGHDK, SYGVNS. The CDR3 nucleotides are TGTGCCAGCAGTGTAACTAGACAGGGGAGGGTTGGAGAGACCCAGTACTTC. It codes for CASSVTRQGRVGETQYF. Using reference TRBV25-1 and TRBJ2-5 for the parts outside the CDR3, the full variable domain is EADIYQTPRYLVIGTGKKITLECSQTMGHDKMYWYQQDPGMELHLIHYSYGVNSTEKGDLSSESTVSRIRTEHFPLTLESARPSHTSQYLCASSVTRQGRVGETQYFGPGTRLLVL.

The rearrangement joins TRBV9 to TRBJ2-7, with 8 bases lining up with TRBD1. Trimming removed 4 bases from V and 4 bases from J; junction bases left unmatched: 10. The CDR3 consists of 15 residues. Germline CDR1 is SGDLS and CDR2 is YYNGEE. CDR3 coding DNA: TGTGCCAGCAGCCTCCATCCAGGGGGCCCATACGAGCAGTACTTC. This gives the protein CASSLHPGGPYEQYF. Full variable domain (remainder filled in from reference TRBV9 and TRBJ2-7): DSGVTQTPKHLITATGQRVTLRCSPRSGDLSVYWYQQSLDQGLQFLIQYYNGEERAKGNILERFSAQQFPDLHSELNLSSLELGDSALYFCASSLHPGGPYEQYFGPGTRLTVT.

This clone was seen only a few times. This chain uses TRBV5-1 with TRBJ2-1; tentative D call: TRBD2 (6 bases). The CDR3 length is 16 residues. CDR1 is SGHRS and CDR2 is YFSETQ in the germline V gene. The V end was cut by 2 bases, the J end by 0 bases, with 12 bases between. CDR3 nucleotide sequence: TGCGCCAGCAGCTTAGATAGCGGAAGCTCCTACAATGAGCAGTTCTTC. It yields the protein CASSLDSGSSYNEQFF.

In this sample, this clone turned up a few times. This chain connects TRBV28 to TRBJ1-5; 9 bases are a match to TRBD1. The germline gives CDR1 MDHEN, CDR2 SYDVKM. CDR3 length: 14 residues. V shed 4 bases, J shed 6 bases, and the junction held 4 bases outside the gene matches. CDR3 sequence: CASSSGQGVQPQHF. The CDR3 DNA reads TGTGCCAGCAGTTCGGGACAGGGAGTTCAGCCCCAGCATTTT.

V and J are TRBV25-1 and TRBJ2-7, with D perhaps TRBD1 (6 bases). V dropped 5 bases and J dropped 6 bases, with 8 bases sitting between them. From germline, CDR1 is MGHDK and CDR2 SYGVNS. CDR3 length: 11 amino acids. CDR3 region: CASSNRVEQYF. The CDR3 DNA is TGTGCCAGCAGTAACAGGGTCGAGCAGTACTTC.

The chain carries TRBV5-4 and TRBJ2-5; 7 bases line up with TRBD2. The J call may be in error: the DNA end matches TRBJ2-7 better. Germline CDR1 SGHNT, CDR2 YYREEE (reference sequence). The CDR3 contains 13 residues. This CDR3 is CASSPSGAYEQYF. The CDR3, as DNA: TGTGCCAGCAGCCCAAGCGGGGCCTACGAGCAGTACTTC.

CDR3 nucleotide sequence: TGTGCCAGCTCCTTGGGGCCAGCGAACTATGGCTACACCTTC. The encoded protein is CASSLGPANYGYTF. This chain links TRBV28 with TRBJ1-2; D might be TRBD1 (5 bases). In germline, CDR1 is MDHEN, CDR2 SYDVKM. V lost 8 bases to trimming and J lost 2 bases, with 15 bases between them. CDR3 length: 14 amino acids.

About this clone itself: Additional DNA sequences in this sample encode the identical CDR3. This chain joins TRBV18 and TRBJ1-6, with a tentative D call TRBD1 (6 bases). The CDR3 contains 14 residues. Germline loops: CDR1 KGHSH, CDR2 LQKENI. V lost 5 bases to trimming and J lost 4 bases, with 9 bases between them. CDR3 nucleotide sequence: TGTGCCAGCTCAGAGCAGGGGTATAATTCACCCCTCCACTTT. Its translation is CASSEQGYNSPLHF.

The chain uses TRBV7-9 and TRBJ1-1; 7 bases map to TRBD1. The CDR3 consists of 17 residues. Germline V CDR1 and CDR2: SEHNR, FQNEAQ (reference sequence). The ends lost 6 bases at V and 4 bases at J; junction bases unmatched: 17. The CDR3 DNA reads TGTGCCAGCAGTTCCGGACAGGTTCGAAGGAGAGGCACTGAAGCTTTCTTT. As protein: CASSSGQVRRRGTEAFF.

The chain carries TRBV2 and TRBJ2-2; 7 positions agree with TRBD1. Germline CDR1 SNHLY, CDR2 FYNNEI. After removal of 0 bases from V and 4 bases from J, the junction contained 2 bases not matched to a gene. The CDR3 is made up of 15 amino acids. CDR3 bases: TGTGCCAGCAGTGAAGCACGACAGGGCACCGGGGAGCTGTTTTTT. This codes for CASSEARQGTGELFF. Looking up the rest from reference TRBV2 and TRBJ2-2 gives the full variable domain: EPEVTQTPSHQVTQMGQEVILRCVPISNHLYFYWYRQILGQKVEFLVSFYNNEISEKSEIFDDQFSVERPDGSNFTLKIRSTKLEDSAMYFCASSEARQGTGELFFGEGSRLTVL.

The V call is TRBV19, the J call TRBJ2-1; TRBD2 agrees at 8 bases. The V and J ends lost 4 bases and 3 bases, in that order; junction bases with no gene match: 5. CDR1 and CDR2 from the germline V gene are LNHDA and SQIVND (reference sequence). This CDR3 is built from 15 residues. CDR3 sequence reads: CASSTGTRVYNEQFF. CDR3 nucleotides: TGTGCCAGTAGTACCGGGACTAGGGTCTACAATGAGCAGTTCTTC.

V usage is TRBV6-6 and J usage is TRBJ2-7; D is uncertain. CDR3 length: 14 residues. The germline CDR1 and CDR2 sequences are MNHNY and SVGAGI (reference sequence). The V gene lost 0 bases and the J gene lost 7 bases, with 13 bases spanning the gap. The DNA of the CDR3 is TGTGCCAGCAGTTACTCCCGCGTAAGAGAGGAGCAGTACTTC. Its translation: CASSYSRVREEQYF.

This clone was seen once. The V call is TRBV9, the J call TRBJ2-2; 7 bases agree with TRBD1. Unmatched junction bases numbered 4, after V lost 0 bases and J lost 8 bases. The CDR3 runs 14 residues. CDR1 is SGDLS, CDR2 YYNGEE, per germline. CDR3 sequence: CASSVATGAGELFF. DNA of the CDR3: TGTGCCAGCAGCGTAGCTACAGGGGCAGGGGAGCTGTTTTTT.

The V gene is TRBV27, the J gene TRBJ2-3, with 7 bases identical to TRBD2. Germline CDR1 is MNHEY and CDR2 is SMNVEV (reference sequence). V dropped 6 bases and J dropped 1; count of bases not matched to a gene: 16. The CDR3 has 18 residues. In nucleotides, the CDR3 is TGTGCCAGCAGCGATCTGTGGGAGGGTATGGTGGGCACAGATACGCAGTATTTT. Translation gives CASSDLWEGMVGTDTQYF.

This clone was seen only once. This chain links TRBV28 with TRBJ2-2, with a weak D call TRBD1 (5 bases). V was cut by 6 bases and J by 2 bases, with 19 bases left in between. From germline, CDR1 is MDHEN and CDR2 SYDVKM. The CDR3 contains 17 residues. CDR3 coding DNA: TGTGCCAGCAGGCCTCTTTGGGGCCGCTTTAACACCGGGGAGCTGTTTTTT. It codes for CASRPLWGRFNTGELFF.

J is TRBJ1-2 and V is TRBV6-5; 9 nucleotides align to TRBD1. V dropped 5 bases and J dropped 5; count of bases not matched to a gene: 6. The germline V gene has CDR1 MNHEY and CDR2 SVGAGI. The CDR3 runs 14 residues. CDR3 DNA: TGTGCCAGCAGTCTGAACAGGGGGCTGTATGGCTACACCTTC. This codes for CASSLNRGLYGYTF.

This sequence joins TRBV5-4 and TRBJ1-1; maybe TRBD1 (5 bases). Trimming left V 4 bases short and J 7 bases short, with 20 bases between. Germline loops: CDR1 SGHNT, CDR2 YYREEE (reference sequence). CDR3 size: 15 residues. DNA for the CDR3: TGTGCCAGCAGCCGTTTCCTCCAGGGCCGTCATGAAGCTTTCTTT. The encoded protein is CASSRFLQGRHEAFF.

The rearrangement uses TRBV11-2 and TRBJ1-5; perhaps TRBD1 as D (5 bases). This CDR3 is built from 12 residues. CDR1 and CDR2 from the germline V gene are SGHAT and FQNNGV. V was pared by 2 bases and J by 9 bases, with 8 bases between. The CDR3 DNA is TGTGCCAGCAGCTTATTCCAGGGGCCCCAGCATTTT. Protein: CASSLFQGPQHF.

The chain is built from TRBV29-1 and TRBJ1-2; unclear D gene. The CDR3 is 12 residues long. Germline CDR1 SQVTM, CDR2 ANQGSEA. The ends were cut back, 1 base at V and 2 bases at J, with 5 bases in the middle. The DNA for the CDR3 is TGCAGCGTTGAAGTCTCGAACTATGGCTACACCTTC. Translated: CSVEVSNYGYTF.

The V and J genes are TRBV4-3 and TRBJ2-5; maybe TRBD1 (6 bases). The germline gives CDR1 LGHNA, CDR2 YSLEER. V lost 1 base and J 4 bases, leaving 13 bases between the germline ends. This CDR3 has 15 amino acids. The CDR3 region is CASSQGAGVGETQYF. The CDR3 DNA follows: TGCGCCAGCAGCCAAGGGGCAGGGGTCGGAGAGACCCAGTACTTC.